One and the same sample provided the 9 T cell receptor beta chains below, sequenced in a study of early T cells in non-severe SARS-CoV-2 infection. MiXCR, applied by TCRdb to the 5' RACE reads, yields one record per CDR3 protein. The sample consists of 48,000 or so distinct CDR3 sequences, 6% to 8% of them appearing once. Source: whole blood, taken at baseline. The source of these receptors is an adult who was a healthcare worker with PCR-confirmed SARS-CoV-2 infection or an uninfected control (not recorded which).

This clonotype showed up just once. This could be a read error, since a much larger clone is one nucleotide away. V and J are TRBV7-2 and TRBJ1-1, with D perhaps matching TRBD1 (5 bases). Germline CDR1 is SGHTA and CDR2 is FQGNSA. This CDR3 spans 13 amino acids. CDR3 residues: CAISSDRRTEAFF. CDR3 in DNA: TGTGCCATCAGCTCCGACAGACGCACTGAAGCTTTCTTT.

V and J are TRBV4-3 and TRBJ2-7; 9 nucleotides match TRBD1. Germline V lookup: CDR1 LGHNA, CDR2 YSLEER. There are 16 residues in the CDR3. J gave up 6 bases and V 1 base, and 10 bases lay outside the gene matches. In DNA, the CDR3 is TGCGCCAGCAGCCAAGGGGGACAGGGAAGGTCTGGCGAGCAGTACTTC. Translation gives CASSQGGQGRSGEQYF.

This clonotype was counted only a few times. The rearrangement links TRBV5-8 to TRBJ1-4, with D tentatively TRBD1 (6 bases). Germline V CDR1 and CDR2: SGHTS, YDEGEE. V was trimmed by 2 bases and J by 8 bases, leaving 19 bases between them. The length of the CDR3 is 16 residues. CDR3 residues: CASSFGTGSFREKLFF. Here the CDR3 DNA reads TGTGCCAGCAGCTTCGGAACAGGGTCTTTTAGGGAAAAACTGTTTTTT. Full variable domain (missing parts from reference TRBV5-8 and TRBJ1-4): EAGVTQSPTHLIKTRGQQATLRCSPISGHTSVYWYQQALGLGLQFLLWYDEGEERNRGNFPPRFSGRQFPNYSSELNVNALELEDSALYLCASSFGTGSFREKLFFGSGTQLSVL.

This clonotype was counted between two and nine times. J is TRBJ2-2 and V is TRBV6-4; maybe TRBD2 (6 bases). Trimming shortened V by 6 bases and J by 3 bases, and 11 bases separated the two germline ends. Germline loops: CDR1 MRHNA, CDR2 SNTAGT. The CDR3 is 14 residues long. This CDR3 reads CASRAGTYTGELFF. CDR3 DNA: TGTGCCAGCAGAGCCGGGACTTACACCGGGGAGCTGTTTTTT.

In this sample, this clonotype turned up many times. The rearrangement joins TRBV5-4 to TRBJ2-3, with TRBD2 as a possible D gene (5 bases). Germline CDR1 is SGHNT and CDR2 is YYREEE (reference sequence). V was shortened by 4 bases and J by 0 bases, with 12 bases between the two germline ends. The CDR3 runs to 15 residues. CDR3 protein: CASSIGRTSTDTQYF. The DNA for the CDR3 is TGTGCCAGCAGCATAGGACGGACTAGCACAGATACGCAGTATTTT.

The chain is built from TRBV10-3 and TRBJ2-7; TRBD2 matches at 10 bases. This CDR3 is 15 amino acids long. The V segment lost 6 bases and the J segment 5 bases; nucleotides outside the gene matches: 10. Germline V lookup: CDR1 ENHRY, CDR2 SYGVKD. CDR3 region: CAISATSGKIDEQYF. The DNA for the CDR3 is TGTGCCATCAGCGCTACTAGCGGGAAGATAGACGAGCAGTACTTC.

This clonotype was seen repeatedly, ten times or more. This rearrangement joins TRBV6-2 or TRBV6-3 to TRBJ2-2, with D tentatively TRBD1 (5 bases). This CDR3 has 13 residues. Looked up from germline, CDR1 is MNHEY and CDR2 is SVGEGT. Deletions cut 5 bases from V and 5 bases from J, with 9 bases between. For the CDR3, the DNA is TGTGCCAGCAGTAGGACACTTACCGGGGAGCTGTTTTTT. It codes for CASSRTLTGELFF.

This clonotype came up a few times. The rearrangement joins TRBV21-1 to TRBJ2-1; the table's D call, TRBD1, has no DNA check behind it. TRBV21-1 represents a pseudogene. CDR3 length: 14 residues. This CDR3 is CASRGTGDEDEQFF. DNA for the CDR3: TGTGCCAGCAGAGGGACAGGGGATGAAGATGAGCAGTTCTTC.

The chain joins TRBV3-1 to TRBJ2-5; 7 nucleotides align to TRBD2. This CDR3 contains 17 residues. From germline, CDR1 is LGHDT and CDR2 YNNKEL (reference sequence). V was clipped by 0 bases and J by 4 bases; unmatched bases: 11. The CDR3 region has the DNA TGTGCCAGCAGCCAAGAGAGGTCTAGCGGTCTGAGAGAGACCCAGTACTTC. Its protein product is CASSQERSSGLRETQYF.